The sequence of this TCR beta chain was determined in a study of shared clonotypes between healthy human individuals. Clones were read by immunoSEQ multiplex PCR, and TCRdb kept only the in-frame ones, dropping some. Altogether about 470,000 clones are present, about four fifths being singletons, with the ten largest covering about 13%. Germline V CDR1 and CDR2: SGHRS, YFSETQ. This CDR3 is built from 16 residues. Trimming took 7 bases from V and 3 from J, leaving 20 bases between them. The sequencing input was PBMCs. The TCR originated in a middle-aged woman in good health. Some clones in this sample may be carry-over from other donors' samples. The genes are TRBV5-1 and TRBJ2-1; maybe TRBD2 (7 bases). The DNA for the CDR3 is TGCGCCAGCCGAGCGGATTCGGGGGGCCTCTACAATGAGCAGTTCTTC. Protein product: CASRADSGGLYNEQFF.